Listed below are T cell receptor beta chains from one sample, sequenced in a study of blood T cell repertoires in COVID-19. Measured with immunoSEQ multiplex PCR; TCRdb has only the in-frame clones, and not every one. The data contain 150,000 to 200,000 clones, roughly 82% of them singletons. The sample comprised PBMCs or T cells enriched from blood (not recorded which). The receptor source for this set is a man aged 45-60 years who had recovered from COVID-19. Each CDR3 is given with its conserved first and last residue. The order of the fields is CDR3 DNA, CDR3 protein, CDR3 length, V gene, J gene, D gene, clone size. D genes are given only for firm matches. A row's size may be missing; if present it is once, few, many or a size class.

DNA: TGTGCCAGCAGCTTGGCTCGGGACACACCCTACGAGCAGTACTTC
CDR3: CASSLARDTPYEQYF
length: 15
V: TRBV5-4
J: TRBJ2-7
D: .
size: .

DNA: TGTGCCAGTAGTAGAACAGAGAGCTCTGGAAACACCATATATTTT
CDR3: CASSRTESSGNTIYF
length: 15
V: TRBV19
J: TRBJ1-3
D: .
size: .

DNA: TGTGCCAGCAGCAAACAGGGGGCTGGAGAGACCCAGTACTTC
CDR3: CASSKQGAGETQYF
length: 14
V: TRBV28
J: TRBJ2-5
D: TRBD1
size: .

DNA: TGTGCCAGCAGCCCGAGCGGGGGGTCGAATACGCAGTATTTT
CDR3: CASSPSGGSNTQYF
length: 14
V: TRBV6-5
J: TRBJ2-3
D: TRBD2
size: few

DNA: TGTGCCAGCAGCCCGCGGGCCTTCCAAGAGACCCAGTACTTC
CDR3: CASSPRAFQETQYF
length: 14
V: TRBV5-4
J: TRBJ2-5
D: .
size: .

DNA: TGTGCCAGCAGCCTTAGCGGAACTATATACGAGCAGTACTTC
CDR3: CASSLSGTIYEQYF
length: 14
V: TRBV7-2
J: TRBJ2-7
D: .
size: .

DNA: TGTGCCAGCAGCCCGTTTGCGGAAACGGAGACCCAGTACTTC
CDR3: CASSPFAETETQYF
length: 14
V: TRBV7-3
J: TRBJ2-5
D: .
size: once

DNA: TGTGCCAGCAGCCATAGACAGCGCAATTCACCCCTCCACTTT
CDR3: CASSHRQRNSPLHF
length: 14
V: TRBV3-1/TRBV3-2
J: TRBJ1-6
D: .
size: .

DNA: TGTGCCAGCAGCTTTGGCAGGGATGACAGGCAGCCCCAGCATTTT
CDR3: CASSFGRDDRQPQHF
length: 15
V: TRBV5-8
J: TRBJ1-5
D: .
size: .

DNA: TGTGCCAGCAGCCCCCTGACAGGGAAGAACACTGAAGCTTTCTTT
CDR3: CASSPLTGKNTEAFF
length: 15
V: TRBV7-8
J: TRBJ1-1
D: TRBD1
size: .

DNA: TGTGCCAGCAGCCAAGACTCCCCTCGGTCTAGCGGGGGGTCCTACGAGCAGTACTTC
CDR3: CASSQDSPRSSGGSYEQYF
length: 19
V: TRBV4-2
J: TRBJ2-7
D: TRBD2
size: .

DNA: TGTGCCAGCAGTCTAGGGGGACAGAACTATGGCTACACCTTC
CDR3: CASSLGGQNYGYTF
length: 14
V: TRBV11-2
J: TRBJ1-2
D: TRBD1
size: .

DNA: TGTGCCAGCAGCCGAAACGGACTAGTTCCCAATGAGCAGTTCTTC
CDR3: CASSRNGLVPNEQFF
length: 15
V: TRBV11-3
J: TRBJ2-1
D: TRBD2
size: .

DNA: TGCAGCGTTAAACAGGGGGTTTTAGAAGAGACCCAGTACTTC
CDR3: CSVKQGVLEETQYF
length: 14
V: TRBV29-1
J: TRBJ2-5
D: TRBD1
size: .

DNA: TGTGCCAGCAGCTCCAGGACTAGCGGGAGAAGCGAGCAGTACTTC
CDR3: CASSSRTSGRSEQYF
length: 15
V: TRBV7-2
J: TRBJ2-7
D: TRBD2
size: .

DNA: TGTGCCAGCAGCCTTGCCCTACAGGGATCCTACGAGCAGTACTTC
CDR3: CASSLALQGSYEQYF
length: 15
V: TRBV5-5
J: TRBJ2-7
D: .
size: .

DNA: TGTGCCACCCGGAGGGGCTCTGGAAACACCATATATTTT
CDR3: CATRRGSGNTIYF
length: 13
V: TRBV7-8
J: TRBJ1-3
D: .
size: .

DNA: TGTGCCAGCAGCTCGAGGAGAACCCTGGGTTCACCCCTCCACTTT
CDR3: CASSSRRTLGSPLHF
length: 15
V: TRBV14
J: TRBJ1-6
D: .
size: .